Sequencing of this TCR beta chain was carried out in a study of T cell repertoires in cytomegalovirus infection. At the level of the study: Well-studied HLA-B-restricted CMV epitopes were used in the study alongside recently identified HLA-C-restricted ones. Public TCR beta signatures indicated both CMV infection and matching HLA type. Study findings and constraints: Summed frequency of public TCR beta families distinguished CMV carriers with the relevant HLA. HLA-C-restricted TCR beta clonotypes specific for CMV led the ex vivo response.

As regards this clonotype: Its antigen is undetermined.

TCRdb itself ran the reads through MiXCR, one entry per CDR3 protein. The sample has about 700,000 distinct CDR3 sequences, 30% to 40% seen once; the top ten hold 15% to 20%. Germline-derived CDR1 and CDR2 are MDHEN and SYDVKM. The CDR3 runs to 14 residues. V lost 6 bases, J lost 5 bases, and 16 bases lay in between. Sequencing used cultured PBMCs, obtained from culture after CMV antigen stimulation. This receptor was identified in a human donor in good health (CMV status not recorded). Some clones in this sample may be carry-over from other donors' samples. This chain connects TRBV28 to TRBJ2-5; the D gene is possibly TRBD1 (6 bases). The CDR3: CASSPAGTIETQYF. CDR3 coding DNA: TGTGCCAGCAGCCCCGCTGGGACAATCGAGACCCAGTACTTC.